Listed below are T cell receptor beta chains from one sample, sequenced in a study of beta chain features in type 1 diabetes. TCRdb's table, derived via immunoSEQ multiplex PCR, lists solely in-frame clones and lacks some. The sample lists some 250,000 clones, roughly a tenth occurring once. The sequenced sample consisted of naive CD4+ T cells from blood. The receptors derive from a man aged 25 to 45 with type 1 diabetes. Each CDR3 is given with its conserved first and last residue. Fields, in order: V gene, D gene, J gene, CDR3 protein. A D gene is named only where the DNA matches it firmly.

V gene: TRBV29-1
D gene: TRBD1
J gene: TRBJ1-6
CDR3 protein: CSVGQGTGSPLHF

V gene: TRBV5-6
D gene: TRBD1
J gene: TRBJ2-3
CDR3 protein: CASSMTGGADTQYF

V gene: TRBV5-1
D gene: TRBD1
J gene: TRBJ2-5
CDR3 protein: CASSRDRGNRETQYF

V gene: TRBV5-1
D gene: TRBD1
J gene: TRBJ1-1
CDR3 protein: CASSFGTGMDTEAFF

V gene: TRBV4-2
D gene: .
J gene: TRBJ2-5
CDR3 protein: CASSQARGGETQYF

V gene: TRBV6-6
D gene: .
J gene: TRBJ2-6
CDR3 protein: CASSREGAGANVLTF

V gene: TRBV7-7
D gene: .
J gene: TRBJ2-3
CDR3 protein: CASSLDNTDTQYF

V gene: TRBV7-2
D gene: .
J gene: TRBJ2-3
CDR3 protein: CASSLYRGSGDTQYF

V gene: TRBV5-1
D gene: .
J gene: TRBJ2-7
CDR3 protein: CASSKQTGGEQYF

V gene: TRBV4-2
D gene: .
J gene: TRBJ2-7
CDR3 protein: CASSQDLQSKQYF

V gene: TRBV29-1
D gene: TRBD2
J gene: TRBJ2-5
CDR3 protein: CSVGGGDQETQYF

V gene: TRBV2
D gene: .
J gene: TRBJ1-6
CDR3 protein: CAQMRDDFDNSPLHF

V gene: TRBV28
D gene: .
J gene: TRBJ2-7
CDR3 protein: CASTSSSYEQYF

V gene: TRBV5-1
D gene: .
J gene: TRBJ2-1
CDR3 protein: CASSLAAGQKQFF

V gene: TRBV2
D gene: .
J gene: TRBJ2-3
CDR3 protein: CASSSERSAPDTQYF

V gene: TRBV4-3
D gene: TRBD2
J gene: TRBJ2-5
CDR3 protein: CASSQETSGEETQYF

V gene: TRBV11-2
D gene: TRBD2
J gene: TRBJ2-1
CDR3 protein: CASSLLLAVEQFF

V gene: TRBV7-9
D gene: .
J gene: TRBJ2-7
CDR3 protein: CASSPGARGNEQYF

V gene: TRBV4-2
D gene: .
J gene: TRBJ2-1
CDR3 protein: CASSQDPFGSGISYNEQFF

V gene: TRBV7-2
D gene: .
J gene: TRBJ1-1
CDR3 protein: CASSTTGNTEAFF

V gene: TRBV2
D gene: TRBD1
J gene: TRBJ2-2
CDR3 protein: CASSYGTANTGELFF

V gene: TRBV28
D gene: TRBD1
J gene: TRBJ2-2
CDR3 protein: CASSTGDRPGLELFF

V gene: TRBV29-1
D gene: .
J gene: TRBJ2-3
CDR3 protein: CSGGGGTSRTDTQYF

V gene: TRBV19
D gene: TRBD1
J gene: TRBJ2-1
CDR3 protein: CASTHRGNEQFF

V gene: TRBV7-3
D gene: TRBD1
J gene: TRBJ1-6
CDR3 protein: CASSPLGTGNNSPLHF

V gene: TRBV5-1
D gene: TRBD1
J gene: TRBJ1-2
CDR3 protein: CASSLGQGAIGYTF

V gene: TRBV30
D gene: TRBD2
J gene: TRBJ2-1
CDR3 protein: CAWRDTGGYNEQFF

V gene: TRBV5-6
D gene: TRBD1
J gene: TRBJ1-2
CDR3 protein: CASSLLGQSYTF

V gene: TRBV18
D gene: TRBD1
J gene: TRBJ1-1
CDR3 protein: CASSPGQGSTEAFF

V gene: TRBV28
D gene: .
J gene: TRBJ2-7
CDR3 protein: CASSLSKLNYEQYF